The clone carrying this TCR beta chain was detected only once. Its antigen is not identified. This entry comes from a study of cytomegalovirus exposure and HLA in healthy donors. Study outcomes and limitations: It was reported that TCR beta sequences correctly inferred the HLA-A and HLA-B alleles for most subjects. The dataset shows that most TCR sequences were rare, while some public TCRs occurred in many donors. Being productive about 87% or about 30% of the time was typical of most TCR beta V segments in an earlier analysis.

Vbeta (60) and Jbeta (13) primers were used in the PCR. Sequencing was performed with immunoSEQ multiplex PCR; in TCRdb, only in-frame clones are kept and a portion is missing. The sample carries about 190,000 clones, over 80% recorded once. The sample was PBMCs. The receptor was derived from a man aged 30-40 years in good health and CMV-seronegative.

The DNA of the CDR3 is TGTGCCAGTTTCCCCTCCCCCGGGACAGGGGTAACCACAGATACGCAGTATTTT. Protein sequence: CASFPSPGTGVTTDTQYF. V gene TRBV19 combines with J gene TRBJ2-3; 10 bases align to TRBD1. Germline V gene sequence: CDR1 LNHDA, CDR2 SQIVND (reference sequence). The junction had 16 bases not matched to a gene; V was cut back by 8 bases and J by 2 bases. The CDR3 runs 18 residues.